This T cell receptor beta chain was captured by sequencing in a study of blood T cell repertoires in COVID-19. Profiling relied on immunoSEQ multiplex PCR, and the TCRdb table lists in-frame clones only, not all of them. The table has about 18,000 clones, 89% seen once. The CDR3 is made up of 15 amino acids. From germline, CDR1 is SQVTM and CDR2 ANQGSEA. V trimming: 1 base; J trimming: 5 bases; junction bases outside the gene matches: 9. The clonotype comes from a man aged 55 to 70 with active COVID-19. V and J are TRBV29-1 and TRBJ2-3; 7 bases line up with TRBD2. Sequencing used peripheral blood. CDR3 region: CSVEVLGGIGDTQYF. In nucleotides, the CDR3 is TGCAGCGTTGAAGTTTTGGGGGGGATCGGAGATACGCAGTATTTT.